The clone carrying this T cell receptor (beta chain) was recorded a few times. Its antigen is as yet unknown. What was amplified from RNA transcripts were TCR beta CDR3 regions. HTBI primers were the set used in a first-round RT-PCR of the TCR CDR3. TCRdb ran MiXCR on the multiplex PCR reads and lists one entry per CDR3 protein. The sample comprises 600,000 to 650,000 distinct CDR3 sequences, around 21% of which are singletons, and around a third rests with the top ten. It was uncontrolled infection, other autoimmune disease, pregnancy or lactation that excluded patients. Based on clinical symptoms, serum thyroxine and TRAb, thyroid ultrasound and orbital computed tomography, diagnoses were reached. The data are from a study of T cells in Graves' hyperthyroidism and ophthalmopathy. Study results and limitations: Blood shared most expanded thyroid clonotypes above 0.001.

Germline CDR1 reads MNHNS; CDR2 reads SASEGT. The CDR3 has 16 residues. V was pared by 6 bases and J by 0 bases, with 6 bases of the junction left unmatched. Source material: blood. The chain combines TRBV6-1 with TRBJ2-3; the match to TRBD2 covers 10 bases. This TCR was recovered from a man aged 25 to 40 with Graves' ophthalmopathy. CDR3 nucleotides: TGTGCCAGCAGAGTAGCGGGAGGAACTAGCACAGATACGCAGTATTTT. It is translated as CASRVAGGTSTDTQYF.